This T cell receptor (beta chain) was documented in a study of blood T cell repertoires in COVID-19. The repertoire was sequenced with immunoSEQ multiplex PCR; TCRdb's copy has only in-frame clones and lacks some. The sample holds about 150,000 clones, more than 80% seen once. The CDR3 loop spans 15 amino acids. Germline CDR1 and CDR2: MNHNS and SASEGT. The V and J ends lost 1 base and 2 bases respectively, with 11 bases between them. The chain joins TRBV6-1 to TRBJ2-5; D not resolved. The clonotype originates from a man aged 50-59 years with acute or convalescent COVID-19. Sequencing input: peripheral blood. The CDR3 sequence is CASSEGGGTQETQYF. The CDR3, as DNA: TGTGCCAGCAGTGAAGGAGGTGGCACGCAAGAGACCCAGTACTTC.